A single TCR beta chain is shown here with its context. There are a few counts of this clonotype. The specificity of this receptor is unknown. Base-call qualities are not available, and no considerably larger clone is one nucleotide away. Sequencer: Illumina NovaSeq 6000. TCRalpha and TCRbeta cDNA libraries were built by 5'RACE with constant-segment primers, adding sample barcodes and unique molecular identifiers. RNA was extracted from every sample with Trizol reagent. Libraries were amplified in two PCR steps, with a second sample barcode and Illumina TruSeq adapters added in the second step. Sequencing of the libraries was done on an Illumina NovaSeq, producing 2 x 150 bp paired-end reads. Concerning the study's data processing: The reads were demultiplexed and collapsed into UMI-guided consensus sequences using migec v1.2.7. With mixcr v2.1.11, UMI consensuses were aligned to TRA and TRB V and J templates and assembled into clonotypes. Expanded or contracted clonotypes were those called significant by both edgeR and NoisET, with noise models trained on biological replicates. For edgeR calls, the cutoffs were a false discovery rate-adjusted p below 0.01 and a log2 fold-change threshold of 1. PCA with hierarchical clustering of max-normalized trajectories of the 1000 most abundant clonotypes was used as exploratory dynamics analysis. The CD4 or CD8 phenotype of responding clones was assigned using the separately sequenced CD4+ and CD8+ repertoires. In TCRdb, the public reads were trimmed at Q25 with fastp and aligned with MiXCR, with productive beta chains retained. Entries that share a CDR3 protein sequence are merged under the most common genes and DNA. The V and J calls, along with clone size, are taken from TCRdb and not from the paper's own processing. The table for this sample lists about 600,000 distinct CDR3 sequences; about 22% of them were counted only once. Jointly, the top ten make up around 7.7% of the sample.

PBMCs were isolated by Ficoll-Paque density gradient centrifugation. The data are from a study of T-cell memory formation after mild COVID-19 (dated by TCRdb to the early 2020s). General notes on the study: Most TCR sequence clusters were specific to one of the two donors. In a couple of donors, T-cell clones that expanded and contracted after mild COVID-19 were tracked by sequencing TCRalpha and TCRbeta repertoires over time. Two young, previously healthy adult volunteers, one female and one male, were included in the cohort. On the study overall, not on this receptor specifically: The detection of some responding clones in pre-infection memory suggests that pre-existing cross-reactive memory T cells joined the SARS-CoV-2 response. Contracting CD4+ clones were located mainly in the CM and EM memory subsets, whereas CD8+ clones were found to be enriched in EMRA. The study covered only two mild cases, and larger cohorts including severe cases with pre-infection samples were considered necessary. SARS-CoV-2 specificity was not confirmed for the second-wave clones peaking on day 37. Balanced CD4/CD8 phenotypes were observed for clones contracting from day 15 to 85, whereas a bias towards CD4+ was observed for a second wave of clones expanding from day 15 to 37.

Based on the germline V gene, the CDR1 and CDR2 sequences are SGHVS and FQNEAQ. The cysteine opens and the phenylalanine closes a CDR3 of 14 amino acids. Only the CDR3 region is kept as DNA, spanning 42 bases read in frame from base 1. Compared with germline, V lacks 3 bases and J lacks 4 bases; bases without a gene match: 3. Sequenced: PBMCs or a T cell subset sorted from them (not recorded which). The rearranged segments are TRBV7-8 and TRBJ2-7; a stretch of 10 junction bases matches TRBD2. This TCR was recovered from an adult woman who had mild COVID-19 (a few samples of this study predate the infection). The sample titles of this study are shuffled in the database, so cell type and time point are left out; the donor was told from shared clones. Read as DNA, the sequence is TGTGCCAGCAGCTTGCTAGCGGGAGCGTACGAGCAGTACTTC. Translation gives CASSLLAGAYEQYF.